Listed below are T cell receptor beta chains from one sample, sequenced in a study of cytomegalovirus exposure and HLA in healthy donors. The method was immunoSEQ multiplex PCR; TCRdb's version includes in-frame clones alone and lacks a portion of them. The sample contains under 250,000 clones, about 80% of which appear only once. Sequencing was performed on PBMCs. These receptors originate from a woman aged 55-69 years in good health and CMV-seropositive. Each CDR3 is given with its conserved first and last residue. The order of the fields is V gene, J gene, clone size, D gene, CDR3 protein, CDR3 DNA. D genes are given only for firm matches. Only some rows state a clone size, as once, few, many or a class for expanded clones.

TRBV15	TRBJ2-7	NA	NA	CATSIESGEQYF	TGTGCCACCAGCATTGAGTCAGGCGAGCAGTACTTC
TRBV27	TRBJ2-3	NA	NA	CASSLSISLGSNTDTQYF	TGTGCCAGCAGTTTATCGATCTCCCTCGGGAGTAACACAGATACGCAGTATTTT
TRBV4-2	TRBJ2-7	NA	NA	CASSQVPPRTSYEQYF	TGTGCCAGCAGCCAAGTCCCACCCCGGACATCGTACGAGCAGTACTTC
TRBV4-1	TRBJ2-7	NA	TRBD1	CASSQGWTGVGEQYF	TGCGCCAGCAGCCAAGGGTGGACAGGGGTGGGCGAGCAGTACTTC
TRBV4-2	TRBJ2-3	NA	TRBD2	CASSPQTSGDGTDTQYF	TGTGCCAGCAGCCCACAGACTAGCGGGGATGGCACAGATACGCAGTATTTT
TRBV30	TRBJ1-5	once	NA	CAWSVRTGNQPQHF	TGTGCCTGGAGTGTACGGACAGGCAATCAGCCCCAGCATTTT
TRBV21-1	TRBJ2-7	NA	NA	CARDWTGAYEQYF	TGTGCCAGAGACTGGACAGGGGCCTACGAGCAGTACTTC
TRBV14	TRBJ1-1	once	TRBD1	CASSQGQGYTEAFF	TGTGCCAGCAGCCAAGGACAGGGATACACTGAAGCTTTCTTT
TRBV19	TRBJ2-3	NA	TRBD2	CASRRASGRADTQYF	TGTGCCAGTCGAAGGGCTAGCGGGAGGGCAGATACGCAGTATTTT
TRBV5-6	TRBJ2-7	NA	NA	CASSLGHYYEQYF	TGTGCCAGCAGCTTGGGGCACTACTACGAGCAGTACTTC